A single TCR beta chain is shown here with its context. The record originates from a study of blood T cell repertoires in COVID-19. Turning to the study itself: Whether acute or convalescent, the COVID-19 samples came from the United States, Italy and Spain. Nucleic acid was either cDNA or gDNA, and it came from T cells, B-cell-depleted T cells, or PBMCs.

The CDR3 loop spans 15 amino acids. Deletions cut 5 bases from V and 1 base from J, with 14 bases between. Germline values: CDR1 SGHTA, CDR2 FQGNSA. Authors' data handling: Estimation of nucleated cell counts was performed using reference gene primer amplification. Clones were sequenced by immunoSEQ multiplex PCR, and TCRdb holds only the in-frame ones, with some missing. V and J calls and clone size are given by that table; D and trimming were obtained from the DNA. The sample lists 37,000 or so clones, 70% to 90% occurring once. The chain uses TRBV7-2 and TRBJ2-5; no reliable D call. This clonotype was sampled from a man in his sixties with active COVID-19. What was sequenced was peripheral blood. The CDR3 sequence is CASSRRSARQETQYF. For the CDR3, the DNA is TGTGCCAGCAGCAGAAGATCCGCGCGCCAAGAGACCCAGTACTTC.